This T cell receptor (beta chain) was sequenced in a study of T cell responses to AZD1222 COVID-19 vaccine (dated by TCRdb to about 2021). About the full investigation: AZD1222 recipients with second doses at about 4 weeks or about 12 weeks were pooled, because spike-specific TCR depth and breadth did not differ between schedules. A total of 240 or so trial participants underwent TCR sequencing, of whom roughly 210 had received two doses of AZD1222 and about 26 had received two doses of the MenACWY control vaccine. Enrollment into the trials was organized by age into subgroups of 18-55, 56-69 and 70-plus years, and those subgroups contained roughly 150, 30 and 60 TCR-sequenced participants, respectively. Beyond this particular receptor, the publication reports: In the small 56-69-year group, the increase in depth fell short of significance, most likely because of low power. Participants were mostly white British, with more females than males. The authors suggested clonal diversity may have been underestimated. Conclusions about previously exposed vaccinees were limited because only 6 or 7 AZD1222 recipients were SARS-CoV-2 seropositive at baseline. Because no day 14 peak-response samples were available, repertoires were characterized only after the peak T cell response. Reportedly, almost half of the unique spike-specific TCRs recognized epitopes lying outside the regions that are mutated in the B.1.351 and B.1.1.7 variants. Spike-specific TCR breadth and depth rose significantly after two AZD1222 doses compared with day 0 and with MenACWY recipients. Vaccine-associated CD4 TCRs spanned the whole spike protein, with dominant responses in regions 160-218 and 743-854.

For this clone: Its antigen remains unidentified. Nothing much larger sits one base from this clone, and base qualities are not available.

The time point label here, explained by the study, means: baseline before first vaccination. Vaccinee samples came from UK trials COV001 and COV002, including a single-blind randomized controlled phase 2/3 trial of AZD1222 (ChAdOx1 nCoV-19) in healthy adults. Trial participant PBMC samples were collected at day 0 and day 28 after the second dose for TCRbeta chain sequencing. The CDR3 regions of human TCRbeta chains were analyzed by immunosequencing. On the study's bioinformatics: Repertoire TCRs were checked for matches against a reference library of SARS-CoV-2-specific TCRs that had been generated using the MIRA antigen-specificity platform. Breadth was defined as the fraction of unique TCRs that were SARS-CoV-2-associated. Depth was defined as the fraction of total T cells that were SARS-CoV-2-associated. Using the MIRA data, each spike-specific TCR was assigned both to the spike region to which the TCR was reactive and to a CD4 or CD8 class. Log10-transformed breadth and depth values were compared by one-way ANOVA with Sidak's multiple comparisons tests. Held by TCRdb, this immuneACCESS table contains in-frame sequences only and omits some clones. Under half of the omission traces to an unresolved V gene where checked; the cause of the rest is unknown. V, J and clone size reflect that table, while D and trimming were determined from the DNA. In all, the sample holds 150,000 to 200,000 clones, and around nine tenths of those were seen once. The ten most abundant clones make up about 7.2% of the sample.

The germline V gene provides CDR1 MGHRA and CDR2 YSYEKL. The CDR3 holds 15 amino acids from the cysteine to the phenylalanine. The sequence is cut down to CDR3 DNA, 45 bases in frame from base 1. Cut back by 3 bases and 6 bases, the V and J ends lie 12 bases apart. The chain links TRBV4-1 with TRBJ1-6; no D gene can be assigned with confidence. The sequence came from an adult in good health. The sample here was peripheral blood, taken on day 0 of AZD1222 vaccination. The base sequence is TGCGCCAGCAGCCAGACCGATAGGGTTAATTCACCCCTCCACTTT. Translated, this gives CASSQTDRVNSPLHF.